Only a few counts were recorded for the clone carrying this TCR beta chain. Its antigen is undetermined. This sample was taken from a study of T cell repertoires in cytomegalovirus infection. Study-wide background: Shared public TCR beta signatures pointed to both CMV infection and a matching HLA type.

The CDR3 spans 16 residues. V gave up 3 bases and J gave up 0 bases; unmatched junction bases: 4. Via MiXCR, TCRdb re-called the reads, giving one row per CDR3 protein. The repertoire consists of approximately 1,000,000 distinct CDR3 sequences, with around a third occurring once and the leading ten covering roughly an eighth. The V call is TRBV12-3 or TRBV12-4, the J call TRBJ1-3, with TRBD1 identical over 8 bases. The TCR was taken from a human donor in good health (CMV status not recorded). Some clones in this sample may be carry-over from other donors' samples. Sequencing was performed on cultured CD8+ T cells from PBMCs, taken from culture after CMV antigen stimulation. The CDR3 sequence is CASSFVDRVSGNTIYF. The CDR3 DNA reads as TGTGCCAGCAGTTTTGTGGACAGGGTCTCTGGAAACACCATATATTTT.